This T cell receptor beta chain derives from a study of Japanese encephalitis immunity and Zika vaccine responses (dated by TCRdb to 2020 to 2022). For the study in its entirety: Three 5.0 ug doses of alum-adjuvanted ZPIV were administered to included participants at weeks 0, 4 and 28. More than 10 participants were given two doses of JEV vaccine (IXIARO) 28 days apart, two to three months before the first ZPIV dose. Before ZPIV, about a dozen participants were given one dose of YFV vaccine (YF-VAX), while nine participants were flavivirus-naive. A handful of representative participants from each pre-vaccination group were selected for TCR sequencing, using samples from week 0 (after pre-vaccination and before ZPIV) and week 52. In addition, the TCR repertoires of a few flavivirus-naive individuals were analyzed at weeks 2, 6 and 52 after ZPIV vaccination began. For stimulation, either ZIKV structural-protein peptide pools divided into flavivirus-conserved and non-conserved sets were used, or JEV or YFV peptides matching the pre-vaccination. The ZIKV peptides, 15-mers that overlapped by 11 residues, were chosen for containing NetMHCpan/NetMHCII-predicted epitopes with affinity below 50 nM. The study tested whether prior Japanese encephalitis virus (JEV) or yellow fever virus (YFV) vaccination shaped CD4 T cell responses to the Zika vaccine.

PBMCs were stained with CellTrace CFSE and grown for six to seven days in RPMI containing about 7.3% human serum and peptide pools at 1 ug/mL each. Unfixed proliferating CD4 T cells were sorted on a BD FACSAria as live CD56-CD19-CD16-CD3+CD4+ CFSE-low cells. The enrolled adults were healthy and tested seronegative for ZIKV, JEV, YFV, DENV and WNV on microneutralization screening. The samples were taken from a phase 1, double-blinded, randomized, placebo-controlled trial testing an alum-adjuvanted Zika purified-inactivated virus (ZPIV) vaccine. Peripheral blood mononuclear cells were isolated by standard procedure and were kept frozen in liquid nitrogen until use. Taking its sample share into account, this clonotype is medium-sized (0.01 to 0.1%). No much larger clone is present one base from it, and per-base qualities are unavailable. The research as a whole found: Samples were clustered by participant, with no similarity observed between individuals, suggesting that no public TCRs were detected. Repertoire similarity across time-points and stimulations was higher in JEV-pre-vaccinated donors than in YFV-pre-vaccinated donors, indicating more clonotypes shared between ZIKV and JEV stimulation. CD8 T cell responses to ZIKV peptide pools were of very low magnitude and seen in only a few individuals. In JEV-pre-vaccinated donors, the repertoire richness of CD4 T cells responding to conserved ZIKV epitopes decreased significantly after ZPIV. Sample size limitations prevented peptide-pool deconvolution, so the individual peptides driving cross-reactive responses were not identified. Only a subset of trial participants with three doses and adequate samples was analyzed, not the entire vaccinated cohort.

The protocol used for the library was 5' RACE. Before sequencing, TCRbeta libraries were pooled in proportion to the sorted cell numbers of each library. Total RNA from sorted cells was extracted with RNAzol RT, and cDNA was made with an oligo(dT) primer and a template-switching oligo. The TCRbeta V-CDR3-J region was amplified by PCR between a SMARTer oligo primer and a TCRbeta constant-region primer using Kapa HiFi. A second PCR added Illumina adaptors and sample-specific index barcodes, with HighPrep bead cleanup and Bioanalyzer confirmation of a roughly 650 bp band. Libraries were sequenced on an Illumina MiSeq with 2x151 bp paired-end reads. Per the original workflow: Reads were demultiplexed with an in-house Java program, and TCRbeta annotations were assigned and clonotypes were counted with MiXCR. Repertoire overlap was assessed with Morisita-Horn indices from the R package vegan, and UPGMA clustering and Circos plots of recurring clonotypes were generated. Shannon diversity and richness were normalized to the maximum possible value based on input cell numbers, so that values between 0 and 1 were obtained. CDR3beta sequences were aligned using MUSCLE, distances were calculated using SeqinR, and multidimensional scaling was plotted in R. TCRdb took the public reads, trimmed them with fastp at Q25, ran MiXCR for clone calling and kept in-frame beta chains. CDR3 protein duplicates are merged, each entry listing the most common genes and DNA. TCRdb's processing, not the authors', yielded these V and J calls. This sample gives about 600 distinct CDR3 sequences in total; approximately 3.8% of them show up just once. The ten most abundant clones make up 30% of the sample.

Trimming costs V 1 base and J 0 bases, and their ends lie 17 bases apart. From cysteine to phenylalanine, the CDR3 is 19 amino acids long. The only DNA kept is the CDR3, 57 bases in frame from the first base. From a lookup of the germline V gene, CDR1 and CDR2 are SGHRS and YFSETQ. This TCR came from an adult woman who received an inactivated Zika virus vaccine. The V gene is TRBV5-1 and the J gene is TRBJ1-6; TRBD1 is possibly the D segment (5 matching bases). The material was antigen-activated CD4+ T cells from blood, cultured, obtained during a Zika inactivated vaccine study. The DNA is TGCGCCAGCAGCTTGACGTCAGGGCCACCCAGCTCCTATAATTCACCCCTCCACTTT. Protein translation: CASSLTSGPPSSYNSPLHF.